What follows are 9 T cell receptor beta chains derived from one specimen sequenced in a study of T cell responses to AZD1222 COVID-19 vaccine. Generated by immunoSEQ multiplex PCR, the TCRdb table keeps only in-frame clones and is missing some. The repertoire consists of around 150,000 clones, with 90% to 95% occurring once and the leading ten covering more than 0.9%. The material sequenced was peripheral blood, taken 28 days after the second AZD1222 dose. The receptors originated from an adult who received the AZD1222 COVID-19 vaccine.

The chain links TRBV19 to TRBJ1-5; D unresolved. CDR1 LNHDA and CDR2 SQIVND come from the germline V gene (reference sequence). V was clipped by 5 bases and J by 2 bases, with 16 bases between them. This CDR3 spans 16 amino acids. CDR3 DNA sequence: TGTGCCAGTAGTTTCATCCAGGCTTTGGGCAATCAGCCCCAGCATTTT. It specifies CASSFIQALGNQPQHF.

V gene TRBV4-3 combines with J gene TRBJ1-2; possible D gene TRBD1, 5 bases. Per germline, CDR1 LGHNA and CDR2 YSLEER. V lost 0 bases and J 6 bases, leaving 14 bases between the germline ends. The CDR3 length is 15 residues. The CDR3 loop reads CASSQDLAGSDGYTF. Here the CDR3 DNA reads TGCGCCAGCAGCCAAGATCTGGCAGGGTCCGATGGCTACACCTTC.

A single count supports this clone. This chain connects TRBV5-5 to TRBJ2-3; 9 bases line up with TRBD2. Germline V lookup: CDR1 SGHKS, CDR2 YYEKEE (reference sequence). V shed 4 bases and J 0 bases; nucleotides not matched to a gene: 6. This CDR3 comprises 16 residues. The DNA of the CDR3 is TGTGCCAGCAGCCCCTTAGCGGGGGCTAGCACAGATACGCAGTATTTT. The encoded protein is CASSPLAGASTDTQYF.

V and J are TRBV7-9 and TRBJ2-1; 7 nucleotides line up with TRBD1. Per germline, CDR1 SEHNR and CDR2 FQNEAQ (reference sequence). Unmatched junction bases numbered 7, after V lost 4 bases and J lost 7 bases. This CDR3 spans 14 amino acids. The CDR3 is CASSSTGVRNEQFF. Written as DNA, the CDR3 is TGTGCCAGCAGCTCCACAGGGGTGAGGAATGAGCAGTTCTTC.

V gene TRBV13 combines with J gene TRBJ2-7; 8 nucleotides match TRBD1. The germline gives CDR1 PRHDT, CDR2 FYEKMQ (reference sequence). The CDR3 loop spans 14 amino acids. J gave up 3 bases and V 5 bases, and 6 bases lay outside the gene matches. The CDR3, as DNA: TGTGCCAGCAGCCCACCGGGACAGGACTACGAGCAGTACTTC. It translates to CASSPPGQDYEQYF.

The chain combines TRBV27 with TRBJ2-1; D could derive from TRBD1 or TRBD2 (7 bases each). Germline CDR1 and CDR2: MNHEY and SMNVEV (reference sequence). The ends were cut back, 6 bases at V and 10 bases at J, with 13 bases in the middle. The CDR3 is 12 residues long. This CDR3 reads CASRGGGGEQFF. For the CDR3, the DNA is TGTGCCAGCAGGGGAGGGGGCGGGGAGCAGTTCTTC.

The chain recombines TRBV7-2 with TRBJ2-3; 9 bases line up with TRBD2. Looked up from germline, CDR1 is SGHTA and CDR2 is FQGNSA. Losses at the gene ends were 5 bases for V and 8 bases for J; bases not matched to a gene: 8. The CDR3 consists of 14 residues. This CDR3 reads CASSPRTSESTQYF. The CDR3 DNA sequence: TGTGCCAGCAGCCCAAGGACTAGCGAGAGTACGCAGTATTTT. The full variable domain, with the rest looked up from reference TRBV7-2 and TRBJ2-3, is GAGVSQSPSNKVTEKGKDVELRCDPISGHTALYWYRQSLGQGLEFLIYFQGNSAPDKSGLPSDRFSAERTGGSVSTLTIQRTQQEDSAVYLCASSPRTSESTQYFGPGTRLTVL.

This sequence joins TRBV7-3 and TRBJ2-2; possibly TRBD1 for D (6 bases). CDR3 length equals 16 residues. Between the trimmed V and J ends, which lost 4 bases and 2 bases, there was a span of 14 bases. Per the germline V gene, CDR1 is SGHTA and CDR2 is FQGTGA. In DNA, the CDR3 is TGTGCCAGCAGCTCATCGACAGGCCCTAACACCGGGGAGCTGTTTTTT. Its translation: CASSSSTGPNTGELFF.

The sample holds one count of this clone. The rearrangement joins TRBV19 to TRBJ1-4; 7 bases line up with TRBD1. CDR3 length equals 16 residues. V trimming: 3 bases; J trimming: 3 bases; junction bases outside the gene matches: 7. In germline, CDR1 is LNHDA, CDR2 SQIVND (reference sequence). The DNA of the CDR3 is TGTGCCAGTAGTATTACTACCGGGACAGCTAATGAAAAACTGTTTTTT. It encodes CASSITTGTANEKLFF.